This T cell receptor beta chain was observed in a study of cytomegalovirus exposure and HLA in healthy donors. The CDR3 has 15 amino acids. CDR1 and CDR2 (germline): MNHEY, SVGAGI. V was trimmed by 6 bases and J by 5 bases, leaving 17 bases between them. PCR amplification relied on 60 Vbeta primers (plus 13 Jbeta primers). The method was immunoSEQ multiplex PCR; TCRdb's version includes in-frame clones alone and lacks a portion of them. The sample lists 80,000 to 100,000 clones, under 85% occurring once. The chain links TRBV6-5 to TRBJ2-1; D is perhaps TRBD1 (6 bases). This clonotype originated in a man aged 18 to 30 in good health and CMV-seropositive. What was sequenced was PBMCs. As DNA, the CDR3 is TGTGCCAGCAGGAGCTTAAGGCAGGGGAACAATGAGCAGTTCTTC. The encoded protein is CASRSLRQGNNEQFF.